A selection of T cell receptor beta chains follows, all from one sample in a study of radiation and T cells in renal cell carcinoma. Using immunoSEQ multiplex PCR, the repertoire was profiled, and TCRdb retains in-frame clones only, with some absent. This sample has about 77,000 clones; 75% to 90% occur once, and the top ten carry 2% to 3%. The material sequenced was blood, taken from a patient whose treatment included radiotherapy and nephrectomy. These receptors came from a woman in her sixties with renal cell carcinoma. Both conserved end residues are part of each CDR3. The D gene is left open where the match is weak. Expanded clones get a size class; other rows say once, few or many, or leave the size out.

D	size	V	J	CDR3	DNA
-	-	TRBV18	TRBJ2-2	CASSNRDLNTGELFF	TGTGCCAGCTCAAACCGGGACTTGAACACCGGGGAGCTGTTTTTT
-	-	TRBV2	TRBJ2-1	CASRENLVGANYNEQFF	TGTGCCAGCAGGGAGAATTTAGTCGGGGCTAACTACAATGAGCAGTTCTTC
-	-	TRBV5-1	TRBJ2-1	CASSLEGGLYYNEQFF	TGCGCCAGCAGCTTGGAAGGCGGGCTCTACTACAATGAGCAGTTCTTC
-	-	TRBV9	TRBJ1-2	CASSAGGAGYTF	TGTGCCAGCAGCGCCGGTGGGGCGGGCTACACCTTC
-	-	TRBV9	TRBJ2-2	CASSVEVGSNTGELFF	TGTGCCAGCAGCGTAGAGGTGGGGTCGAACACCGGGGAGCTGTTTTTT
-	-	TRBV4-2	TRBJ2-1	CASSQEGDGEQFF	TGTGCCAGCAGCCAAGAGGGGGACGGAGAGCAGTTCTTC
-	-	TRBV5-1	TRBJ2-4	CASSEGQAKNIQYF	TGCGCCAGCAGCGAGGGACAAGCCAAAAACATTCAGTACTTC
-	-	TRBV30	TRBJ1-1	CAWTDGGVTEAFF	TGTGCCTGGACCGATGGGGGAGTCACTGAAGCTTTCTTT
-	-	TRBV9	TRBJ2-3	CASSTSSFLGTDTQYF	TGTGCCAGCAGCACCTCTAGCTTCTTAGGCACAGATACGCAGTATTTT
TRBD1	-	TRBV14	TRBJ1-6	CASSHLGQRNSPLHF	TGTGCCAGCAGCCATTTGGGACAGCGTAATTCACCCCTCCACTTT
-	-	TRBV16	TRBJ1-1	CASSQSVGLNTEAFF	TGTGCCAGCAGCCAATCAGTCGGGTTGAACACTGAAGCTTTCTTT
TRBD1	-	TRBV19	TRBJ1-5	CASSGTGGRQPQHF	TGTGCCAGTAGTGGGACAGGGGGGAGACAGCCCCAGCATTTT
-	-	TRBV28	TRBJ2-1	CASSSRWGVHNEQFF	TGTGCCAGCAGTTCCCGGTGGGGGGTTCACAATGAGCAGTTCTTC
-	-	TRBV7-2	TRBJ1-1	CASSLEGVDLGFGAFF	TGTGCCAGCAGCTTAGAAGGAGTAGATTTGGGATTCGGAGCTTTCTTT
-	-	TRBV29-1	TRBJ2-7	CSVGRSNEQYF	TGCAGCGTTGGGCGCAGCAACGAGCAGTACTTC
TRBD1	-	TRBV28	TRBJ2-5	CASITGTGPPGTQYF	TGTGCCAGCATAACCGGGACAGGGCCCCCAGGGACCCAGTACTTC
TRBD2	-	TRBV18	TRBJ2-3	CASSPTGLGTSDTQYF	TGTGCCAGCTCACCAACGGGACTAGGAACTTCAGATACGCAGTATTTT
-	-	TRBV9	TRBJ2-7	CASSAEGAYEQYF	TGTGCCAGCAGCGCGGAAGGGGCCTACGAGCAGTACTTC
-	-	TRBV19	TRBJ1-1	CASGTGILDTEAFF	TGTGCCAGTGGAACAGGGATTCTCGACACTGAAGCTTTCTTT
-	-	TRBV7-9	TRBJ1-5	CASSLSGSGQPQHF	TGTGCCAGCAGCTTATCGGGAAGTGGTCAGCCCCAGCATTTT
-	few	TRBV11-3	TRBJ2-4	CASSLHPGNIQYF	TGTGCCAGCAGCTTACACCCTGGGAACATTCAGTACTTC
TRBD2	-	TRBV9	TRBJ2-3	CASSVDWGAGGLTDTQYF	TGTGCCAGCAGCGTAGACTGGGGAGCGGGGGGACTCACAGATACGCAGTATTTT
-	-	TRBV6-1	TRBJ2-5	CASSDNLGQRETQYF	TGTGCCAGCAGTGATAATTTGGGGCAGAGGGAGACCCAGTACTTC
-	-	TRBV29-1	TRBJ1-2	CSVRDIYGYTF	TGCAGCGTCCGGGACATCTATGGCTACACCTTC
-	-	TRBV6-1	TRBJ2-2	CASTGVPHTGELFF	TGTGCCAGCACAGGGGTTCCACACACCGGGGAGCTGTTTTTT
-	-	TRBV15	TRBJ1-2	CATSRGGSGTYGYTF	TGTGCCACCAGCAGAGGTGGGTCGGGCACCTATGGCTACACCTTC
TRBD1	-	TRBV28	TRBJ1-4	CASSLRAGGLEKLFF	TGTGCCAGCAGTTTACGGGCAGGGGGCCTTGAAAAACTGTTTTTT
-	few	TRBV27	TRBJ2-1	CASSDADLDYNEQFF	TGTGCCAGCAGCGATGCGGACCTTGACTACAATGAGCAGTTCTTC
-	-	TRBV28	TRBJ1-2	CASTESGVGYGYTF	TGTGCCAGCACTGAATCAGGGGTTGGCTATGGCTACACCTTC
-	once	TRBV19	TRBJ2-4	CASSIAGQPGDIQYF	TGTGCCAGTAGTATAGCAGGACAGCCTGGGGACATTCAGTACTTC
TRBD1	-	TRBV19	TRBJ1-2	CASSIGGQVSGYTF	TGTGCCAGTAGTATAGGTGGACAGGTAAGTGGCTACACCTTC
-	-	TRBV25-1	TRBJ1-3	CASTPRGNPSGNTIYF	TGTGCCAGCACCCCTAGGGGCAACCCCTCTGGAAACACCATATATTTT
-	-	TRBV19	TRBJ2-2	CASSPDPGAGELFF	TGTGCCAGTAGTCCGGACCCCGGGGCCGGGGAGCTGTTTTTT